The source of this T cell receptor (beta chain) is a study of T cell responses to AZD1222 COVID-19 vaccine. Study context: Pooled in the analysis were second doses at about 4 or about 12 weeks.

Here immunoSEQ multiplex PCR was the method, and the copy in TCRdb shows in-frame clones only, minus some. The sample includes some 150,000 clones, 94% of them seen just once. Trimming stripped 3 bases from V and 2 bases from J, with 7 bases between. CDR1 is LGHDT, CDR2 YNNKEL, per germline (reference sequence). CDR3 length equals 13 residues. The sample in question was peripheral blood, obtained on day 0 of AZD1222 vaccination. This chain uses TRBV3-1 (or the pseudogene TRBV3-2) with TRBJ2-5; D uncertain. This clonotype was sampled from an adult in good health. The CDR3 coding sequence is TGTGCCAGCAGCCACTACGGACAAGAGACCCAGTACTTC. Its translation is CASSHYGQETQYF.